Listed below are T cell receptor beta chains from one sample, sequenced in a study of T cells in Graves' hyperthyroidism and ophthalmopathy. MiXCR, run by TCRdb on the multiplex PCR reads, gives a single entry per CDR3 protein. The sample has approximately 400,000 distinct CDR3 sequences, approximately 15% seen once. Sample: blood. The receptors come from a woman in her sixties or seventies with Graves' hyperthyroidism. Both conserved end residues are part of each CDR3. D genes are given only for firm matches. Clone sizes are given selectively: once, few, many, or a class where the clone is expanded.

clone size: few
D gene: TRBD2
V gene: TRBV6-5
J gene: TRBJ2-7
CDR3 protein: CASSYSGGSGRGNPYEQYF
CDR3 DNA: TGTGCCAGCAGTTACTCAGGTGGTAGCGGGAGAGGTAATCCCTACGAGCAGTACTTC

clone size: many
D gene: TRBD1
V gene: TRBV12-3/TRBV12-4
J gene: TRBJ2-2
CDR3 protein: CASTYLVQGAGELFF
CDR3 DNA: TGTGCCAGCACATACCTGGTACAGGGGGCCGGGGAGCTGTTTTTT

clone size: many
D gene: -
V gene: TRBV20-1
J gene: TRBJ2-7
CDR3 protein: CSARGKVRASGGYEQYF
CDR3 DNA: TGCAGTGCTAGAGGAAAGGTGAGGGCAAGTGGTGGCTACGAGCAGTACTTC

clone size: -
D gene: TRBD1
V gene: TRBV27
J gene: TRBJ2-7
CDR3 protein: CASSLLGAGGSYEQYF
CDR3 DNA: TGTGCCAGCAGTCTACTCGGGGCAGGGGGCTCCTACGAGCAGTACTTC

clone size: many
D gene: -
V gene: TRBV7-3
J gene: TRBJ2-3
CDR3 protein: CASSITGTDTQYF
CDR3 DNA: TGTGCCAGCAGTATCACAGGCACAGATACGCAGTATTTT

clone size: many
D gene: TRBD1
V gene: TRBV10-3
J gene: TRBJ1-2
CDR3 protein: CAISEGGQNPGYTF
CDR3 DNA: TGTGCCATCAGTGAGGGGGGACAGAACCCTGGCTACACCTTC

clone size: -
D gene: -
V gene: TRBV10-3
J gene: TRBJ1-1
CDR3 protein: CAISVQGNTEAFF
CDR3 DNA: TGTGCCATCAGTGTCCAGGGGAACACTGAAGCTTTCTTT

clone size: many
D gene: -
V gene: TRBV12-5
J gene: TRBJ2-7
CDR3 protein: CASGRTSTYEQYF
CDR3 DNA: TGTGCTAGTGGACGCACTAGTACCTACGAGCAGTACTTC

clone size: many
D gene: -
V gene: TRBV3-1
J gene: TRBJ1-2
CDR3 protein: CASSQSAAWYGYTF
CDR3 DNA: TGTGCCAGCAGCCAATCCGCGGCATGGTATGGCTACACCTTC

clone size: -
D gene: TRBD2
V gene: TRBV6-4
J gene: TRBJ2-5
CDR3 protein: CVSSDSGSSGRQETQYF
CDR3 DNA: TGTGTCAGCAGTGACTCCGGGTCTAGCGGGAGGCAAGAGACCCAGTACTTC

clone size: many
D gene: TRBD2
V gene: TRBV7-9
J gene: TRBJ2-1
CDR3 protein: CASSLRTGGSYNEQFF
CDR3 DNA: TGTGCCAGCAGCTTGCGGACGGGGGGCTCCTACAATGAGCAGTTCTTC

clone size: many
D gene: TRBD2
V gene: TRBV12-3/TRBV12-4
J gene: TRBJ2-1
CDR3 protein: CASTLGLAIYNEQFF
CDR3 DNA: TGTGCCAGCACCCTGGGACTAGCGATTTACAATGAGCAGTTCTTC

clone size: -
D gene: TRBD2
V gene: TRBV19
J gene: TRBJ2-2
CDR3 protein: CASSIPSGRANTGELFF
CDR3 DNA: TGTGCCAGTAGTATACCTAGCGGGAGGGCGAACACCGGGGAGCTGTTTTTT

clone size: -
D gene: -
V gene: TRBV28
J gene: TRBJ1-2
CDR3 protein: CASSLRSDGYTF
CDR3 DNA: TGTGCCAGCAGTTTGAGGTCAGATGGCTACACCTTC

clone size: many
D gene: -
V gene: TRBV20-1
J gene: TRBJ2-7
CDR3 protein: CSARGLSDRTLREQYF
CDR3 DNA: TGCAGTGCTAGAGGCCTCAGTGACAGAACACTTCGCGAGCAGTACTTC

clone size: many
D gene: -
V gene: TRBV19
J gene: TRBJ1-2
CDR3 protein: CASSIRDGGYGYTF
CDR3 DNA: TGTGCCAGTAGTATAAGGGACGGCGGCTATGGCTACACCTTC

clone size: few
D gene: TRBD1
V gene: TRBV28
J gene: TRBJ1-1
CDR3 protein: CASSLFTGTGDGAFF
CDR3 DNA: TGTGCCAGCAGTTTATTTACCGGGACAGGGGATGGAGCTTTCTTT

clone size: once
D gene: -
V gene: TRBV7-2
J gene: TRBJ1-1
CDR3 protein: CASSLYQGSLGEAFF
CDR3 DNA: TGTGCCAGCAGCTTATATCAGGGGTCATTAGGTGAAGCTTTCTTT

clone size: many
D gene: -
V gene: TRBV7-8
J gene: TRBJ1-1
CDR3 protein: CASSQQGNTEAFF
CDR3 DNA: TGTGCCAGCAGCCAACAAGGAAACACTGAAGCTTTCTTT

clone size: many
D gene: -
V gene: TRBV29-1
J gene: TRBJ1-1
CDR3 protein: CSVEDRGGVNAEAFF
CDR3 DNA: TGCAGCGTTGAAGATCGGGGAGGGGTGAACGCTGAAGCTTTCTTT

clone size: many
D gene: -
V gene: TRBV20-1
J gene: TRBJ1-5
CDR3 protein: CSASGWGPAQPQHF
CDR3 DNA: TGCAGTGCTAGTGGGTGGGGGCCGGCTCAGCCCCAGCATTTT

clone size: -
D gene: -
V gene: TRBV9
J gene: TRBJ1-4
CDR3 protein: CANNEKLFF
CDR3 DNA: TGTGCCAACAATGAAAAACTGTTTTTT

clone size: many
D gene: TRBD2
V gene: TRBV19
J gene: TRBJ2-1
CDR3 protein: CASSLAGGPWNEQFF
CDR3 DNA: TGTGCCAGTAGTCTAGCGGGAGGCCCTTGGAATGAGCAGTTCTTC

clone size: many
D gene: TRBD1
V gene: TRBV20-1
J gene: TRBJ2-7
CDR3 protein: CSATDGTGVSEQYF
CDR3 DNA: TGCAGTGCTACCGATGGGACAGGGGTATCCGAGCAGTACTTC

clone size: many
D gene: TRBD2
V gene: TRBV5-1
J gene: TRBJ2-1
CDR3 protein: CASTNSGSKHNEQFF
CDR3 DNA: TGCGCCAGCACCAACAGCGGGAGCAAGCACAATGAGCAGTTCTTC